This T cell receptor (beta chain) comes out of a study of tumor-infiltrating lymphocytes in glioblastoma multiforme. Three nested ARM-PCR rounds with V-beta and C-beta primers built TCRB libraries. TCRB cDNA was made from approximately 0.5 ug total RNA. These TCRB libraries lack any described unique molecular identifiers. TCRdb re-called the multiplex PCR reads with MiXCR, one entry per CDR3 protein. Of roughly 9,600 distinct CDR3 sequences listed, about 70% were seen once; the top ten hold roughly 50%. Study-wide results and limits: The TCR and somatic mutation analysis included just one glioblastoma patient.

Points on this clonotype: Its antigen is still unknown.

The germline V gene has CDR1 DFQATT and CDR2 SNEGSKA (reference sequence). The CDR3 covers 16 residues. V was trimmed by 0 bases and J by 4 bases, leaving 16 bases between them. This receptor was identified in a male donor with glioblastoma. The genes are TRBV20-1 and TRBJ1-5; D possibly corresponds to TRBD1 (5 bases). Sequences were obtained from brain tumor tissue. The DNA of the CDR3 is TGCAGTGCTAGAGATGAAAGGGACGGACCTAATCAGCCCCAGCATTTT. Translation: CSARDERDGPNQPQHF.